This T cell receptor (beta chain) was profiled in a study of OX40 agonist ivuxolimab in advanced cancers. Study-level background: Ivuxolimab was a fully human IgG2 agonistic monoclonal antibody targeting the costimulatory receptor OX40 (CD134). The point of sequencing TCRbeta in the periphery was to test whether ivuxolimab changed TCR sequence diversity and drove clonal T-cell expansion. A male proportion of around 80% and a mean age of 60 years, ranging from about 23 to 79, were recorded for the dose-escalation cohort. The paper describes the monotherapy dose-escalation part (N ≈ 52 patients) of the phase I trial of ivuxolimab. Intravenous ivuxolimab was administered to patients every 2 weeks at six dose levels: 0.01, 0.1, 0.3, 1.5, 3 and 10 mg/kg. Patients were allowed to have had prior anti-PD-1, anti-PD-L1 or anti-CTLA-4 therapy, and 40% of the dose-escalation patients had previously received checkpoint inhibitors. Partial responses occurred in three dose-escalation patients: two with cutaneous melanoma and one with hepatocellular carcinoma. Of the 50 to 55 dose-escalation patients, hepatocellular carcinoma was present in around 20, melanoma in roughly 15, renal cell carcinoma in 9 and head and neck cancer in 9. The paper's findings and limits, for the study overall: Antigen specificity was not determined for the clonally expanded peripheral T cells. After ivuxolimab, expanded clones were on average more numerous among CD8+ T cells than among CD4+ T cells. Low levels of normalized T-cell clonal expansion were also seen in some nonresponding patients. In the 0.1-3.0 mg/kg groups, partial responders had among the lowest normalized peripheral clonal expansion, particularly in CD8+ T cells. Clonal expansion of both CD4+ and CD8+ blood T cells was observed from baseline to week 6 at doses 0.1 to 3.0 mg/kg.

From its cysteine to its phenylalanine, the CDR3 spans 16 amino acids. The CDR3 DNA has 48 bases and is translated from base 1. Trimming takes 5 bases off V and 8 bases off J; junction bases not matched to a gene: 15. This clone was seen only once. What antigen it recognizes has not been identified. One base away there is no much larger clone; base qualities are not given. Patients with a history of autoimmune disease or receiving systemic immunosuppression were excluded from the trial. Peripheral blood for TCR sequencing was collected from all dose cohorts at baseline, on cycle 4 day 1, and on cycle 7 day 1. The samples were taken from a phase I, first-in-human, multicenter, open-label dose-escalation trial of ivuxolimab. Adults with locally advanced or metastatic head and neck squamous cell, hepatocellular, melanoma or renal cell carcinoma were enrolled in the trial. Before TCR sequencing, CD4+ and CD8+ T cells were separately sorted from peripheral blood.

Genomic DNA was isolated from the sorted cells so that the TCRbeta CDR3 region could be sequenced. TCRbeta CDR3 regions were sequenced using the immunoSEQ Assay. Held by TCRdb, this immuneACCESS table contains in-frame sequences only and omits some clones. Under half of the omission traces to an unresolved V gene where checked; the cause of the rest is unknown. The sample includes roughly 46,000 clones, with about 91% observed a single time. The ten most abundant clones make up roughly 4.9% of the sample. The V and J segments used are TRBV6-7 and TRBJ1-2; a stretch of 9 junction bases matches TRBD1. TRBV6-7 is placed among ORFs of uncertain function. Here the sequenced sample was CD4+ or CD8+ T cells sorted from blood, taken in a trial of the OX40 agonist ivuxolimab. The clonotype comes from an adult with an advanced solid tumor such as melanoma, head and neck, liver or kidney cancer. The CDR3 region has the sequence CASSEGDREISGGYTF. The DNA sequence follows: TGTGCCAGCAGTGAGGGGGACAGGGAAATATCAGGCGGCTACACCTTC.